The source of this T cell receptor beta chain is a study of PD-L1 blockade in urothelial cancer. Background on the study: About nine tenths of the roughly 29 patients comprised males who had bladder-origin urothelial cancer. As for prior chemotherapy regimens, patients had received 0 to 3. Blood drawn 3 weeks (second dose) and 6 weeks after treatment start was analyzed.

TCRdb's copy holds only in-frame clones and misses some; the assay was immunoSEQ multiplex PCR. The profile covers around 56,000 clones, with about 82% appearing a single time and under 3% taken by the ten largest. Each patient gave between 1 and 8 samples, pretreatment and on-treatment. Trimming pared 3 bases from V and 0 bases from J, leaving 10 bases between. The CDR3 totals 15 residues. From germline, CDR1 is LNHDA and CDR2 SQIVND (reference sequence). This TCR was recovered from a man aged 50 to 59 with urothelial cancer. The sequencing used PBMCs, collected around atezolizumab (anti-PD-L1) treatment. This chain connects TRBV19 to TRBJ2-3; no definite D call. The CDR3 region has the DNA TGTGCCAGTAGTATCGGTAGCCTGAGCACAGATACGCAGTATTTT. The encoded protein is CASSIGSLSTDTQYF.